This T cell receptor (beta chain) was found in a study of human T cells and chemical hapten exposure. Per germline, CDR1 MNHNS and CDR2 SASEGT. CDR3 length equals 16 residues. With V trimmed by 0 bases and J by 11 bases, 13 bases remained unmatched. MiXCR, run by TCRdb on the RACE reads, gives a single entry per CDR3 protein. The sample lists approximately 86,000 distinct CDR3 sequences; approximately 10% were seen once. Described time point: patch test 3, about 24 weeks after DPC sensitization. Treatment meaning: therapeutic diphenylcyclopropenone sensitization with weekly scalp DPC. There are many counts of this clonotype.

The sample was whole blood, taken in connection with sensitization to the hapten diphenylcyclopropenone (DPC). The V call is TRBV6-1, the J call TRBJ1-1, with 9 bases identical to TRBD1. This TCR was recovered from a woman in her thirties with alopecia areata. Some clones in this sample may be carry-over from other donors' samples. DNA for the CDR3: TGTGCCAGCAGTGAAGCCGGGGACAGGGTTAGCCGCGGGGCTTTCTTT. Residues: CASSEAGDRVSRGAFF.